This is a list of T cell receptor beta chains from one sample in a study of T cells in tuberculosis. Profiling relied on immunoSEQ multiplex PCR, and the TCRdb table lists in-frame clones only, not all of them. The table shows tens of thousands of clones, with 90% to 95% occurring only once. The sample in question was PBMCs, obtained at tuberculosis diagnosis. The receptors come from an adult with tuberculosis. Each CDR3 is given without its conserved first and last residue. The order of the fields is CDR3 protein, V gene, J gene.

ATTRITEAF	TRBV28	TRBJ1-1
ASSLTSGGSYEQY	TRBV14	TRBJ2-7
ASSLPRIPRDGEETQY	TRBV7-9	TRBJ2-5
ASSSMTGVGNTEAF	TRBV5-5	TRBJ1-1
ASSQDSGAFANYGYT	TRBV4-3	TRBJ1-2
ASSLTAGGPSEQY	TRBV7-3	TRBJ2-7
ASSERVRNYGYT	TRBV6-1	TRBJ1-2
ASSPTKDGTEAF	TRBV18	TRBJ1-1
ASSQDSGRGTDTQY	TRBV4-3	TRBJ2-3
ASSPTGTSGYNEQF	TRBV19	TRBJ2-1
ASSAGTRGRRETQY	TRBV6-1	TRBJ2-5
ASSSFGTSGRFTQY	TRBV28	TRBJ2-3
ASSLTGTSYNSPLH	TRBV7-2	TRBJ1-6
ASSTDRGDEQF	TRBV5-1	TRBJ2-1
ASSEVFLAVSTDTQY	TRBV6-1	TRBJ2-3
ASLPLGGGLGTDTQY	TRBV19	TRBJ2-3
ASSSTSGSHEQF	TRBV5-1	TRBJ2-1
ASSLEGDGYT	TRBV5-4	TRBJ1-2
ASSTQQGPSYEQY	TRBV19	TRBJ2-7
ASSTWEIGKETQY	TRBV5-4	TRBJ2-5